This entry lists 17 T cell receptor beta chains sequenced from one sample in a study of blood T cell repertoires in COVID-19. Clones were sequenced by immunoSEQ multiplex PCR, and TCRdb holds only the in-frame ones, with some missing. This table has tens of thousands of clones, around 80% appearing once. The source material was peripheral blood. The receptors derive from an elderly man with active or convalescent COVID-19.

This chain connects TRBV4-1 to TRBJ1-2; D gene uncertain. The CDR3 sequence is 15 residues long. V was pared by 0 bases and J by 8 bases, with 16 bases between. CDR1 MGHRA and CDR2 YSYEKL come from the germline V gene. The CDR3 reads CASSQDWPGWSGYTF. The CDR3 nucleotides read TGCGCCAGCAGCCAAGATTGGCCGGGGTGGTCAGGCTACACCTTC.

This clone has just one count. CDR3 coding DNA: TGTGCCAGCAGAGACAGGGGCACGAACACTGAAGCTTTCTTT. Its protein is CASRDRGTNTEAFF. V and J are TRBV6-6 and TRBJ1-1, with 8 bases identical to TRBD1. Germline V gives CDR1 MNHNY, CDR2 SVGAGI (reference sequence). Trimming took 6 bases from V and 1 from J; bases not matched to a gene: 4. The CDR3 runs to 14 residues.

The chain is built from TRBV5-8 and TRBJ2-1, with D possibly being TRBD1 (5 bases). Per germline, CDR1 SGHTS and CDR2 YDEGEE. V lost 9 bases to trimming and J lost 9 bases, with 22 bases between them. The CDR3 totals 14 residues. CDR3 sequence reads: CATNPRYWGSEQFF. CDR3 bases: TGTGCCACCAACCCGAGGTACTGGGGCTCTGAGCAGTTCTTC.

The V and J genes are TRBV5-1 and TRBJ2-7; TRBD2 matches at 10 bases. V dropped 4 bases and J dropped 3; count of bases not matched to a gene: 4. The CDR3 consists of 14 residues. The germline V gene has CDR1 SGHRS and CDR2 YFSETQ. CDR3 region: CASSGTSDYYEQYF. CDR3 in DNA: TGCGCCAGCAGCGGGACTAGCGATTACTACGAGCAGTACTTC.

The chain links TRBV7-9 to TRBJ2-3; TRBD2 is a possible D gene (6 bases). The CDR3 spans 14 residues. CDR1 is SEHNR and CDR2 is FQNEAQ in the germline V gene (reference sequence). Deletions cut 3 bases from V and 4 bases from J, with 11 bases between. The CDR3 region has the DNA TGTGCCAGCAGCTTGGGGGGTGCAGCAGATACGCAGTATTTT. It specifies CASSLGGAADTQYF.

The chain employs TRBV9 and TRBJ2-1; D not resolved. This CDR3 spans 13 amino acids. Trimming took 3 bases from V and 4 from J, leaving 8 bases between them. Per germline, CDR1 SGDLS and CDR2 YYNGEE. This CDR3 reads CASSAHHYNEQFF. The DNA for the CDR3 is TGTGCCAGCAGCGCCCATCATTACAATGAGCAGTTCTTC.

The chain has TRBV4-1 and TRBJ2-2; 12 positions match TRBD1. The length of the CDR3 is 15 residues. With V trimmed by 3 bases and J by 9 bases, 5 bases remained unmatched. Germline V gene sequence: CDR1 MGHRA, CDR2 YSYEKL. CDR3 region: CASSQGQGAIRELFF. The CDR3 bases are TGCGCCAGCAGCCAGGGACAGGGGGCAATTCGGGAGCTGTTTTTT.

The chain combines TRBV28 with TRBJ1-4; no reliable D call. V shed 5 bases and J shed 8 bases, with 18 bases lying between them. Germline lookup yields CDR1 MDHEN and CDR2 SYDVKM. The CDR3 has 15 amino acids. CDR3 region: CASSPAPGAGEKLFF. Here the CDR3 DNA reads TGTGCCAGCAGTCCCGCCCCAGGTGCGGGAGAAAAACTGTTTTTT.

This sequence joins TRBV5-1 and TRBJ1-5, with D perhaps matching TRBD1 (6 bases). CDR3 size: 14 residues. V lost 4 bases to trimming and J lost 3 bases, with 11 bases between them. The germline V gene encodes CDR1 SGHRS and CDR2 YFSETQ. CDR3 nucleotide sequence: TGCGCCAGCAGCAAGGACAGCTTCAATCAGCCCCAGCATTTT. This encodes CASSKDSFNQPQHF.

CDR3 loop: CASSLDLVSGEETQYF. In DNA, the CDR3 is TGTGCCAGCAGCTTAGATCTTGTTAGCGGTGAAGAGACCCAGTACTTC. The chain uses TRBV11-3 and TRBJ2-5; weak D call: TRBD2 (6 bases). There are 16 residues in the CDR3. The V and J ends lost 0 bases and 3 bases respectively, with 14 bases between them. The V gene's germline CDR1 is SGHNT and CDR2 YENEEA.

This rearrangement joins TRBV4-1 to TRBJ1-3, with D possibly matching TRBD1 (6 bases). CDR3 length equals 17 residues. Trimming took 1 base from V and 0 from J, leaving 13 bases between them. In germline, CDR1 is MGHRA, CDR2 YSYEKL. CDR3 loop: CASSQGGQGRSGNTIYF. In DNA form, the CDR3 reads TGCGCCAGCAGCCAAGGGGGGCAGGGCCGCTCTGGAAACACCATATATTTT.

The chain recombines TRBV6-5 with TRBJ2-1; 9 bases are a match to TRBD1. J lost 7 bases, V lost 8 bases, and 9 bases had no gene match. In germline, CDR1 is MNHEY, CDR2 SVGAGI. This CDR3 spans 14 amino acids. In nucleotides, the CDR3 is TGTGCCAGCCAAGGGGACAGGGTGTTAAATGAGCAGTTCTTC. It translates to CASQGDRVLNEQFF.

This clone was counted between two and nine times. The rearrangement links TRBV7-2 to TRBJ2-2; D perhaps matches TRBD1 (5 bases). Germline lookup yields CDR1 SGHTA and CDR2 FQGNSA. There are 15 residues in the CDR3. Deletions cut 0 bases from V and 5 bases from J, with 10 bases between. CDR3 DNA sequence: TGTGCCAGCAGCTTAGCGGCAGGGTTTACCGGGGAGCTGTTTTTT. This gives the protein CASSLAAGFTGELFF.

The gene calls are TRBV27 and TRBJ2-7; 7 bases align to TRBD2. Germline CDR1 MNHEY, CDR2 SMNVEV (reference sequence). The CDR3 loop spans 14 amino acids. The V segment lost 6 bases and the J segment 2 bases; nucleotides outside the gene matches: 7. CDR3 sequence: CASSTTSWTYEQYF. The CDR3 nucleotides read TGTGCCAGCAGCACGACTAGCTGGACCTACGAGCAGTACTTC.

The chain employs TRBV6-2 or TRBV6-3 and TRBJ1-5; D unclear. This CDR3 is built from 18 residues. V was shortened by 0 bases and J by 7 bases, with 22 bases between the two germline ends. Per the germline V gene, CDR1 is MNHEY and CDR2 is SVGEGT. The CDR3 sequence is CASSYSNGILIFRQPQHF. CDR3 nucleotide sequence: TGTGCCAGCAGTTACTCGAACGGGATCCTTATCTTCCGGCAGCCCCAGCATTTT.

This chain joins TRBV2 and TRBJ2-1, with 9 positions matching TRBD1. Germline CDR1 SNHLY, CDR2 FYNNEI. The junction had 8 bases not matched to a gene; V was cut back by 8 bases and J by 6 bases. This CDR3 comprises 14 residues. In nucleotides, the CDR3 is TGTGCCAGCCACAGACAGGGGGTTGGCAATGAGCAGTTCTTC. It translates to CASHRQGVGNEQFF.

CDR3 in DNA: TGTGCCAGCAGCTTTACAGGACGGACCCAAGAGACCCAGTACTTC. Translated: CASSFTGRTQETQYF. V gene TRBV11-3 combines with J gene TRBJ2-5, with a weak D call TRBD1 (5 bases). CDR3 length equals 15 residues. Per the germline V gene, CDR1 is SGHNT and CDR2 is YENEEA. Trimming cost V 3 bases and J 1 base, with 12 bases left between them.